These 2 T cell receptor beta chains were all obtained from the same sample, sequenced in a study of blood T cell repertoires in COVID-19. Sequencing was performed with immunoSEQ multiplex PCR; in TCRdb, only in-frame clones are kept and a portion is missing. This table holds around 200,000 clones, nearly 90% found once. The sample comprised peripheral blood. The receptor set was obtained from a young woman who had recovered from COVID-19.

The sample holds one count of this clone. The chain recombines TRBV3-1 (or the pseudogene TRBV3-2) with TRBJ2-1, with D possibly TRBD2 on 6 matching bases. Germline-derived CDR1 and CDR2 are LGHDT and YNNKEL (reference sequence). Between the trimmed V and J ends, which lost 0 bases and 2 bases, there was a span of 11 bases. The CDR3 has 16 residues. CDR3 in DNA: TGTGCCAGCAGCCAAGATGTAGCGGTAACCTACAATGAGCAGTTCTTC. Translating it yields CASSQDVAVTYNEQFF.

The chain couples TRBV6-5 to TRBJ2-7; possible D gene TRBD1, 5 bases. Germline CDR1 and CDR2: MNHEY and SVGAGI. The V and J ends lost 6 bases and 5 bases respectively, with 20 bases between them. This CDR3 has 15 amino acids. Written as DNA, the CDR3 is TGTGCCAGCAGGCTCAGGGCCGAACAGTTCCACGAGCAGTACTTC. This translates into CASRLRAEQFHEQYF.